There are a few counts of the clone carrying this T cell receptor beta chain. The antigen remains undetermined. Here immunoSEQ multiplex PCR was the method, and the copy in TCRdb shows in-frame clones only, minus some. Among some 55,000 clones listed, more than 85% were seen once. The sample comes from a study of OX40 agonist ivuxolimab in advanced cancers. Study-wide results and limits: The authors did not determine the antigen specificity of the expanded peripheral T cells.

The CDR3 length is 14 residues. Germline-derived CDR1 and CDR2 are MRHNA and SNTAGT. The V end lost 3 bases, the J end lost 0 bases, and 8 bases lay between the germline ends. This receptor was obtained from an adult with an advanced solid tumor such as melanoma, head and neck, liver or kidney cancer. The J gene is TRBJ1-1, the V gene TRBV6-4; D is undetermined. The specimen comprised CD4+ or CD8+ T cells sorted from blood, sampled in a trial of the OX40 agonist ivuxolimab. CDR3 amino acids: CASSEWGMNTEAFF. The DNA of the CDR3 is TGTGCCAGCAGTGAATGGGGTATGAACACTGAAGCTTTCTTT.